What follows are 5 T cell receptor beta chains derived from one specimen sequenced in a study of beta chain features in type 1 diabetes. Expressed TCRB transcripts got sequenced, as all isolated RNA was reverse transcribed. Sequencing used immunoSEQ multiplex PCR; TCRdb keeps in-frame clones, though not all of them. The sample carries 600,000 to 650,000 clones, roughly a sixth recorded once. Sequencing input: naive CD4+ T cells from blood. The source is a man aged 18 to 29 in good health.

The chain joins TRBV10-2 to TRBJ1-2; 7 positions match TRBD1. The V gene's germline CDR1 is WSHSY and CDR2 SAAADI. The CDR3 is 15 residues long. V lost 3 bases and J lost 5; bases outside the gene matches: 9. The DNA of the CDR3 is TGCGCCAGCAGTGAAGGCGGGACAGCGATTTATGGCTACACCTTC. This gives the protein CASSEGGTAIYGYTF.

This clone occurred a few times. The chain employs TRBV7-2 and TRBJ2-1; D unresolved. Germline CDR1 reads SGHTA; CDR2 reads FQGNSA. The germline V and J ends were trimmed by 5 bases and 0 bases, with 11 bases remaining between them. The CDR3 has 15 amino acids. The CDR3 reads CASSRLASSYNEQFF. The CDR3 nucleotides read TGTGCCAGCAGCCGACTCGCTAGCTCCTACAATGAGCAGTTCTTC. The full variable domain, rest sourced from reference TRBV7-2 and TRBJ2-1, is GAGVSQSPSNKVTEKGKDVELRCDPISGHTALYWYRQSLGQGLEFLIYFQGNSAPDKSGLPSDRFSAERTGGSVSTLTIQRTQQEDSAVYLCASSRLASSYNEQFFGPGTRLTVL.

This clone was observed a handful of times. The V call is TRBV18, the J call TRBJ2-1; 9 nucleotides line up with TRBD1. V shed 6 bases and J 6 bases; nucleotides not matched to a gene: 6. The CDR3 has 14 amino acids. Germline loops: CDR1 KGHSH, CDR2 LQKENI. DNA of the CDR3: TGTGCCAGCTCCCTCGACAGGGGGAGCAATGAGCAGTTCTTC. It specifies CASSLDRGSNEQFF.

V usage is TRBV29-1 and J usage is TRBJ1-1, with TRBD1 matching over 8 bases. J lost 6 bases, V lost 6 bases, and 6 bases had no gene match. This CDR3 has 12 amino acids. The germline gives CDR1 SQVTM, CDR2 ANQGSEA. The CDR3 DNA is TGCAGCGTAGACAGGGGAGAGGCTGAAGCTTTCTTT. Residues: CSVDRGEAEAFF.

A few counts support this clone. Other DNA sequences from this sample encode an identical CDR3 as well. The chain links TRBV15 to TRBJ2-7, with a possible D match to TRBD2 (5 bases). The germline CDR1 and CDR2 sequences are LNHNV and YYDKDF (reference sequence). The CDR3 loop spans 13 amino acids. V shed 0 bases and J shed 3 bases, with 6 bases lying between them. The chain's CDR3 is CATSRDRGYEQYF. The CDR3 region has the DNA TGTGCCACCAGCAGAGATCGGGGCTACGAGCAGTACTTC.